These 9 T cell receptor beta chains came from one sample sequenced in a study of identical twins. TCRdb redid the calling of the 5' RACE reads with MiXCR, one entry per CDR3 protein. The data hold 700,000 or so distinct CDR3 sequences, with under 9% observed a single time. The data also belong to a second study, concerning yellow fever vaccine responses in identical twins.

Sequences were obtained from PBMCs. These receptors originate from a woman aged 18-29 years in good health.

The chain is built from TRBV20-1 and TRBJ2-1, with 7 bases lining up with TRBD2. Per germline, CDR1 DFQATT and CDR2 SNEGSKA (reference sequence). The CDR3 contains 13 residues. The V segment lost 1 base and the J segment 6 bases; nucleotides outside the gene matches: 3. The DNA of the CDR3 is TGCAGTGCTAGAGTTCGGACTAGCAATGAGCAGTTCTTC. As protein: CSARVRTSNEQFF.

This clonotype has more than one count but fewer than ten. The chain uses TRBV20-1 and TRBJ2-1; 10 bases are shared with TRBD2. The CDR3 contains 14 residues. Trimming removed 6 bases from V and 10 bases from J; junction bases left unmatched: 12. In germline, CDR1 is DFQATT, CDR2 SNEGSKA (reference sequence). CDR3 loop: CSAQTSGPLREQFF. Written as DNA, the CDR3 is TGCAGTGCGCAGACTAGCGGGCCCTTGAGAGAGCAGTTCTTC.

Comment on this clonotype: A clone one base away is much larger, so this may be a read error. The rearrangement uses TRBV5-1 and TRBJ2-2; either TRBD1 or TRBD2 may fit D (5 bases each). Per germline, CDR1 SGHRS and CDR2 YFSETQ. This CDR3 has 16 residues. V was trimmed by 1 base and J by 5 bases, leaving 15 bases between them. The CDR3 nucleotides read TGCGCCAGCAGCTTGTGGGACCTTGGGTCAACCGGGGAGCTGTTTTTT. This codes for CASSLWDLGSTGELFF.

The table lists this clonotype with a few counts. This chain links TRBV7-9 with TRBJ2-2, with D maybe TRBD2 (7 bases). V was shortened by 1 base and J by 3 bases, with 12 bases between the two germline ends. There are 16 residues in the CDR3. From germline, CDR1 is SEHNR and CDR2 FQNEAQ (reference sequence). CDR3 DNA sequence: TGTGCCAGCAGCTTAGTCCGGGGGGCGGACACCGGGGAGCTGTTTTTT. This codes for CASSLVRGADTGELFF. Combining the CDR3 with reference TRBV7-9 and TRBJ2-2 gives the whole variable domain DTGVSQNPRHKITKRGQNVTFRCDPISEHNRLYWYRQTLGQGPEFLTYFQNEAQLEKSRLLSDRFSAERPKGSFSTLEIQRTEQGDSAMYLCASSLVRGADTGELFFGEGSRLTVL.

A few counts support this clonotype. The CDR3 DNA follows: TGTGCCAGCAGTGAGAGGGGTTGGCATGAGCAGTTCTTC. It translates to CASSERGWHEQFF. The rearrangement uses TRBV6-2 or TRBV6-3 and TRBJ2-1, with D perhaps TRBD1 or TRBD2 (5 bases each). V lost 5 bases and J 8 bases, leaving 13 bases between the germline ends. Per germline, CDR1 MNHEY and CDR2 SVGEGT. This CDR3 comprises 13 residues.

This sequence joins TRBV7-6 and TRBJ2-7; TRBD2 matches at 10 bases. CDR1 and CDR2 from the germline V gene are SGHVS and FNYEAQ. The CDR3 is 16 amino acids. After removal of 5 bases from V and 0 bases from J, the junction contained 7 bases not matched to a gene. The CDR3 DNA follows: TGTGCCAGCAGCAACCTAGCGGGGGACCTCTCCTACGAGCAGTACTTC. As protein: CASSNLAGDLSYEQYF.

CDR3 region: CAFTFIAGPNNEQFF. CDR3 nucleotide sequence: TGTGCCTTCACCTTTATAGCGGGGCCAAACAATGAGCAGTTCTTC. The chain combines TRBV30 with TRBJ2-1, with TRBD2 matching 8 bases. The CDR3 has 15 residues. Germline loops: CDR1 GTSNPN, CDR2 SVGIG (reference sequence). The V and J ends lost 7 bases and 5 bases, in that order; junction bases with no gene match: 13.

The sample holds a few counts of this clonotype. The rearrangement joins TRBV14 to TRBJ2-1; no clear D gene. The CDR3 is 12 residues long. Germline lookup yields CDR1 SGHDN and CDR2 FVKESK. V lost 2 bases, J lost 11 bases, and 10 bases lay in between. The CDR3 sequence is CASSQNPVQQFF. CDR3 in DNA: TGTGCCAGCAGCCAAAATCCTGTACAGCAGTTCTTC.

The sample holds one count of this clonotype. This sequence joins TRBV20-1 and TRBJ2-7; TRBD1 might be the D (6 bases). This CDR3 spans 16 amino acids. The V gene lost 6 bases and the J gene lost 4 bases, with 25 bases spanning the gap. The germline CDR1 and CDR2 sequences are DFQATT and SNEGSKA (reference sequence). CDR3 DNA sequence: TGCAGTGCCGATCGGTTGTCGGCAGGGGACATTTACGAGCAGTACTTC. It yields the protein CSADRLSAGDIYEQYF.